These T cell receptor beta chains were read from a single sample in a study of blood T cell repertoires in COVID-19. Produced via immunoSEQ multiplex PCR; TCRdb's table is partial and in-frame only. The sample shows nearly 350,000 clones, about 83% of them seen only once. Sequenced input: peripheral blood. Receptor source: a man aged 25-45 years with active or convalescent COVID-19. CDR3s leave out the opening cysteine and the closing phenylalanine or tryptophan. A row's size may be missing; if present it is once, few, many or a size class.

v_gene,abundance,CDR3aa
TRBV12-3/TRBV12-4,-,ASSLGGTSPLH
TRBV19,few,ASSSQGDYNEQF
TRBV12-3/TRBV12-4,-,ASSPGASGRQY
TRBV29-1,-,SAGEEGLWDEKLF
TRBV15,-,ATVPGQGAHGYT
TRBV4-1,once,ASSQATGATYGYT
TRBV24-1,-,ATRTGFEQY
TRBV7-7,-,ASSSYRGQETQY
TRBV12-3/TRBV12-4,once,ASSRGQQETQY
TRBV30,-,AWNRPGTSGAYEQY
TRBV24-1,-,ATSEAGVRDEQF
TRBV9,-,ASRRTGGATQGDTQY
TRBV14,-,ASSQDRGQPQH
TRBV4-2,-,ASSQEDRVETEAF
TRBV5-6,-,ASSFRVQDEQF
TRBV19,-,ASSIDPSGYEQY
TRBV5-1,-,ASSLNSATNEKLF